This is a list of T cell receptor beta chains from one sample in a study of T cell clonotyping in hematopoietic cell transplantation. Produced via immunoSEQ multiplex PCR; TCRdb's table is partial and in-frame only. This table holds roughly 48,000 clones, 82% found once. The source material was peripheral blood mononuclear cells, sampled before stem cell transplant. Receptor source: a man in his sixties with myelodysplastic syndrome. Some clones in this sample may be carry-over from other donors' samples. The conserved cysteine and the conserved F or W are not part of the CDR3 here.

J gene: TRBJ1-1
V gene: TRBV5-1
CDR3 protein: ASSFDRGNTEAF

J gene: TRBJ2-3
V gene: TRBV9
CDR3 protein: ASSPRTGGSTDTQY

J gene: TRBJ1-2
V gene: TRBV30
CDR3 protein: AWSVSGGNYGYT

J gene: TRBJ2-3
V gene: TRBV21-1
CDR3 protein: ASSQRREGGTDTQY

J gene: TRBJ1-1
V gene: TRBV10-3
CDR3 protein: ATSRNGVTGEENTEAF

J gene: TRBJ2-1
V gene: TRBV30
CDR3 protein: AWSHLSSYNEQF

J gene: TRBJ1-4
V gene: TRBV19
CDR3 protein: ASSPHRGQNEKLF

J gene: TRBJ2-1
V gene: TRBV11-2
CDR3 protein: ASSRPGDFPRNEQF

J gene: TRBJ1-5
V gene: TRBV18
CDR3 protein: ASSPPGTYSNQPQH

J gene: TRBJ2-5
V gene: TRBV14
CDR3 protein: ASSQDPDRGYAETQY

J gene: TRBJ1-5
V gene: TRBV27
CDR3 protein: ASRSTGTHIFGSNQPQH

J gene: TRBJ1-1
V gene: TRBV20-1
CDR3 protein: SARGRPEAF

J gene: TRBJ1-1
V gene: TRBV9
CDR3 protein: ASSVVGGGRGTEAF

J gene: TRBJ2-7
V gene: TRBV4-3
CDR3 protein: ASSQGTGYRTYEQY

J gene: TRBJ1-1
V gene: TRBV18
CDR3 protein: ASSPVHGGSEAF

J gene: TRBJ2-1
V gene: TRBV9
CDR3 protein: ASSGGDSHNEQF

J gene: TRBJ2-3
V gene: TRBV19
CDR3 protein: ASSNRDRVFDTQY

J gene: TRBJ1-1
V gene: TRBV18
CDR3 protein: ASSSTGKDTEAF

J gene: TRBJ1-1
V gene: TRBV5-8
CDR3 protein: ASSSGGGWNTEAF

J gene: TRBJ1-1
V gene: TRBV27
CDR3 protein: ASSFWGRDRVEAF

J gene: TRBJ2-3
V gene: TRBV11-2
CDR3 protein: ASSWNGGSADTQY

J gene: TRBJ2-3
V gene: TRBV9
CDR3 protein: ASSVGTAVTDTQY

J gene: TRBJ1-6
V gene: TRBV2
CDR3 protein: ASRDRENSPLH

J gene: TRBJ1-2
V gene: TRBV27
CDR3 protein: ASSLSAGQGVYGYT

J gene: TRBJ1-3
V gene: TRBV6-1
CDR3 protein: ASSEGQVINSGNTIY

J gene: TRBJ1-2
V gene: TRBV4-3
CDR3 protein: ASSRIRDRPYGYT

J gene: TRBJ1-2
V gene: TRBV18
CDR3 protein: ASSPQQGAVPYGYT

J gene: TRBJ2-2
V gene: TRBV19
CDR3 protein: ASRVRTGRTNTGELF

J gene: TRBJ2-7
V gene: TRBV5-1
CDR3 protein: ASSAGMGQQYEQY

J gene: TRBJ2-3
V gene: TRBV11-3
CDR3 protein: ASSLTGRGDTQY